This T cell receptor beta chain was identified during a study of T cell responses to AZD1222 COVID-19 vaccine. TCRdb's table, derived via immunoSEQ multiplex PCR, lists solely in-frame clones and lacks some. The table lists approximately 94,000 clones, 80% to 90% of them singletons, with approximately 16% in the top ten. Notes on this clone: Antigen unknown.

Study-wide results and caveats: It was only after the peak T cell response that any repertoires were sampled. Two doses of AZD1222 preceded a rise in Spike-specific TCR breadth and depth.

The V end lost 0 bases, the J end lost 5 bases, and 16 bases lay between the germline ends. Germline V gene sequence: CDR1 SNHLY, CDR2 FYNNEI. CDR3 size: 16 residues. The TCR comes from an adult in good health. The chain links TRBV2 to TRBJ1-2; D is uncertain. Here the sequenced sample was peripheral blood, taken on day 0 of AZD1222 vaccination. CDR3 bases: TGTGCCAGCAGTGAAGCGTCGGGGTTCGTGGAATATGGCTACACCTTC. Its translation: CASSEASGFVEYGYTF.